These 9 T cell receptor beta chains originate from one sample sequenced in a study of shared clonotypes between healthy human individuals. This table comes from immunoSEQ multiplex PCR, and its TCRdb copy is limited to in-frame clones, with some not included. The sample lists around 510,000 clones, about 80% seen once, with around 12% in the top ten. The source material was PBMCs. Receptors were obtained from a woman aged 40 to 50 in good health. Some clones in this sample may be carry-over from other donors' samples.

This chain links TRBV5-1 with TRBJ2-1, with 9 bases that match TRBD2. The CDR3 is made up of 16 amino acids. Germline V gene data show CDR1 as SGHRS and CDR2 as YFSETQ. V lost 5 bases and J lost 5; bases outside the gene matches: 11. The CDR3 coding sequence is TGCGCCAGCAGGTTCGGTGGGCTAGCGGGAAACAATGAGCAGTTCTTC. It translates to CASRFGGLAGNNEQFF.

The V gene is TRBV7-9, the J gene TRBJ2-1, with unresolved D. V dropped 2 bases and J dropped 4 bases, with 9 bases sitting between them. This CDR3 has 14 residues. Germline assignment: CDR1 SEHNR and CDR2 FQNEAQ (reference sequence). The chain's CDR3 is CASSLFEPYNEQFF. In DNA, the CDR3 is TGTGCCAGCAGCTTATTCGAGCCTTACAATGAGCAGTTCTTC.

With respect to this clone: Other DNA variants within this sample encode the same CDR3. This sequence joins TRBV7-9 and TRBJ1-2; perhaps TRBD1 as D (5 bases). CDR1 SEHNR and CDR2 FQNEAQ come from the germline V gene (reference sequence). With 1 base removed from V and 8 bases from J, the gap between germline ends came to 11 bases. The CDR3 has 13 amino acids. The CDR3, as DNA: TGTGCCAGCAGCTTAGGGGGCCAGGGAGGCTACACCTTC. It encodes CASSLGGQGGYTF.

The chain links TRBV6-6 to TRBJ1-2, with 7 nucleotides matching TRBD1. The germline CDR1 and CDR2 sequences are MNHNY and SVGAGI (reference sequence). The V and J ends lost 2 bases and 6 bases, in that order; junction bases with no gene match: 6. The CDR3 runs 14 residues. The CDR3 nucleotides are TGTGCCAGCAGTTACGCCGACAGGGTCAATGGCTACACCTTC. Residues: CASSYADRVNGYTF.

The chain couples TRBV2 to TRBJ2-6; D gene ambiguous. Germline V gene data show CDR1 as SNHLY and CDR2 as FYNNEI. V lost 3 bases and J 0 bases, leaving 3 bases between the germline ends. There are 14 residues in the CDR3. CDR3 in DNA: TGTGCCAGCAGTGATGACTCTGGGGCCAACGTCCTGACTTTC. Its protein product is CASSDDSGANVLTF.

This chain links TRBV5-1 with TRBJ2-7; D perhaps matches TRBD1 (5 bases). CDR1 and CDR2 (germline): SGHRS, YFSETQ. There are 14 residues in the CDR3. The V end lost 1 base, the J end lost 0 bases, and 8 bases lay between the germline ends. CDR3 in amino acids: CASSLRQSSYEQYF. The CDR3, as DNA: TGCGCCAGCAGCTTGAGACAGAGCTCCTACGAGCAGTACTTC.

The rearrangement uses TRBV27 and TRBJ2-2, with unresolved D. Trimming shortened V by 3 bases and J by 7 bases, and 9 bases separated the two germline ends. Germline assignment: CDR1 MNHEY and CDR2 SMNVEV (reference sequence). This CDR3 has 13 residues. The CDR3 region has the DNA TGTGCCAGCAGTTTCAGAGAAATCGGGGAGCTGTTTTTT. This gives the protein CASSFREIGELFF.

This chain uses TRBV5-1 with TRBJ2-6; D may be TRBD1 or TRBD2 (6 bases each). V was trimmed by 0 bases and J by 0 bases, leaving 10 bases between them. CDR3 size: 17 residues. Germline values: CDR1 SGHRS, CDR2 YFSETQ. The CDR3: CASSLGQDYSGANVLTF. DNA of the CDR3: TGCGCCAGCAGCTTGGGACAGGACTACTCTGGGGCCAACGTCCTGACTTTC.

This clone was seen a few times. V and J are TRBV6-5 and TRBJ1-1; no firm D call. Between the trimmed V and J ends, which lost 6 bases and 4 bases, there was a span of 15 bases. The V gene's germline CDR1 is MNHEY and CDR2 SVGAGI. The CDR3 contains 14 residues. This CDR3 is CASRQPYEGTEAFF. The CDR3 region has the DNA TGTGCCAGCAGGCAACCCTATGAGGGCACTGAAGCTTTCTTT.